A selection of T cell receptor beta chains follows, all from one sample in a study of control samples from healthy donors and cancer patients. Repertoires were generated with immunoSEQ multiplex PCR, while TCRdb's copy carries only in-frame clones and drops some. In the table there are approximately 90,000 clones, 93% of which are singletons. The source material was blood. Receptors originate from a woman aged 25-40 years in good health. The CDR3 runs from the conserved cysteine through the conserved F or W. The D gene is left open where the match is weak. The size of a clone is reported for some rows only, either as once, few or many, or as a class for expanded clones.

j_call v_call clone_size d_call cdr3_aa cdr3_nt
TRBJ1-4 TRBV27 few . CASSFQGEGEKLFF TGTGCCAGCAGTTTCCAAGGGGAGGGTGAAAAACTGTTTTTT
TRBJ1-1 TRBV18 . . CASSPGENTEAFF TGTGCCAGCTCACCAGGAGAGAACACTGAAGCTTTCTTT
TRBJ2-3 TRBV10-2 . . CASSERQTDTQYF TGCGCCAGCAGTGAGAGACAAACAGATACGCAGTATTTT
TRBJ2-7 TRBV5-1 . . CASSLDGLAYEQYF TGCGCCAGCAGCTTGGATGGTCTGGCCTACGAGCAGTACTTC
TRBJ2-1 TRBV4-1 . TRBD2 CASSQGGRGNEQFF TGCGCCAGCAGCCAAGGCGGGAGGGGTAATGAGCAGTTCTTC
TRBJ1-2 TRBV4-1 . TRBD1 CASSQPRAGQGGYGYTF TGCGCCAGCAGCCAACCTCGGGCAGGACAGGGGGGGTATGGCTACACCTTC
TRBJ1-5 TRBV5-6 . . CASSLHNQPQHF TGTGCCAGCAGCTTACATAATCAGCCCCAGCATTTT
TRBJ1-6 TRBV2 few . CASTYNSPLHF TGTGCCAGCACTTATAATTCACCCCTCCACTTT
TRBJ2-7 TRBV7-9 . . CASSLTSSYEQYF TGTGCCAGCAGCTTAACGAGCTCCTACGAGCAGTACTTC
TRBJ2-2 TRBV28 . TRBD1 CASRSGTATTGELFF TGTGCCAGCAGGTCCGGGACAGCAACCACCGGGGAGCTGTTTTTT
TRBJ2-5 TRBV14 . . CASSQSNREKTQYF TGTGCCAGCAGCCAATCTAACAGGGAAAAGACCCAGTACTTC
TRBJ2-1 TRBV28 . TRBD1 CASSHTFGTGSYNEQFF TGTGCCAGCAGTCACACCTTCGGGACAGGTTCCTACAATGAGCAGTTCTTC
TRBJ1-1 TRBV19 . . CASSSPPPGHQNTEAFF TGTGCCAGTAGTTCACCCCCTCCGGGACACCAGAACACTGAAGCTTTCTTT
TRBJ1-1 TRBV19 . . CASKLAIVTPEAFF TGTGCCAGTAAGTTGGCGATTGTAACCCCTGAAGCTTTCTTT
TRBJ2-3 TRBV7-9 . . CASSLDWRDTQYF TGTGCCAGCAGCTTAGATTGGAGAGATACGCAGTATTTT
TRBJ1-1 TRBV29-1 . TRBD1 CSVRQGLVTEAFF TGCAGCGTCCGACAGGGCCTGGTCACTGAAGCTTTCTTT
TRBJ1-1 TRBV15 . . CATSRDRFEAFF TGTGCCACCAGCAGAGATCGATTCGAAGCTTTCTTT
TRBJ1-2 TRBV19 . . CASTRDFRGGYTF TGTGCCAGTACCCGGGACTTCAGGGGTGGCTACACCTTC
TRBJ1-1 TRBV5-4 . TRBD1 CASSPGTGDKGSPEAFF TGTGCCAGCAGCCCGGGGACAGGGGATAAAGGGTCCCCTGAAGCTTTCTTT
TRBJ2-1 TRBV5-1 . TRBD2 CASSFTSGGIGEQFF TGCGCCAGCAGCTTCACTAGCGGGGGGATCGGTGAGCAGTTCTTC
TRBJ2-7 TRBV4-1 . TRBD1 CASSPSGTGGFKLVYEQYF TGCGCCAGCAGCCCCAGTGGGACAGGGGGCTTTAAATTGGTATACGAGCAGTACTTC
TRBJ1-3 TRBV5-8 . . CASSVGLNVGNTIYF TGTGCCAGCAGCGTTGGACTCAACGTCGGAAACACCATATATTTT
TRBJ2-1 TRBV27 . . CASSLRRDPSSYNEQFF TGTGCCAGCAGTTTACGAAGGGACCCTAGCTCCTACAATGAGCAGTTCTTC
TRBJ1-1 TRBV6-6 . TRBD1 CASSKPSGGETEAFF TGTGCCAGCAGTAAACCCTCAGGGGGCGAAACTGAAGCTTTCTTT
TRBJ2-3 TRBV7-6 . . CASSPQLLAAGTQYF TGTGCCAGCAGTCCCCAACTCTTAGCGGCGGGTACGCAGTATTTT
TRBJ2-1 TRBV6-1 . . CASSELNRSYNEQFF TGTGCCAGCAGTGAATTAAATCGGTCTTACAATGAGCAGTTCTTC
TRBJ2-3 TRBV5-5 . . CASSLLLLGFSGSTDTQYF TGTGCCAGCAGCTTGTTACTTTTGGGTTTCAGCGGGAGCACAGATACGCAGTATTTT
TRBJ1-5 TRBV28 . . CASSLSGKGNQPQHF TGTGCCAGCAGTTTAAGTGGGAAGGGGAATCAGCCCCAGCATTTT
TRBJ2-7 TRBV11-2 . . CASSLDLSGGFIYEQYF TGTGCCAGCAGCTTAGATCTCTCCGGGGGCTTCATTTACGAGCAGTACTTC
TRBJ1-5 TRBV15 . . CATSRDVDSWNQPQHF TGTGCCACCAGCAGAGATGTGGACAGTTGGAATCAGCCCCAGCATTTT
TRBJ2-1 TRBV7-9 . TRBD1 CASSSDRVPHNEQFF TGTGCCAGCAGCTCCGACAGGGTCCCCCACAATGAGCAGTTCTTC
TRBJ2-3 TRBV4-1 . . CASSQISDTQYF TGCGCCAGCAGCCAAATATCTGATACGCAGTATTTT